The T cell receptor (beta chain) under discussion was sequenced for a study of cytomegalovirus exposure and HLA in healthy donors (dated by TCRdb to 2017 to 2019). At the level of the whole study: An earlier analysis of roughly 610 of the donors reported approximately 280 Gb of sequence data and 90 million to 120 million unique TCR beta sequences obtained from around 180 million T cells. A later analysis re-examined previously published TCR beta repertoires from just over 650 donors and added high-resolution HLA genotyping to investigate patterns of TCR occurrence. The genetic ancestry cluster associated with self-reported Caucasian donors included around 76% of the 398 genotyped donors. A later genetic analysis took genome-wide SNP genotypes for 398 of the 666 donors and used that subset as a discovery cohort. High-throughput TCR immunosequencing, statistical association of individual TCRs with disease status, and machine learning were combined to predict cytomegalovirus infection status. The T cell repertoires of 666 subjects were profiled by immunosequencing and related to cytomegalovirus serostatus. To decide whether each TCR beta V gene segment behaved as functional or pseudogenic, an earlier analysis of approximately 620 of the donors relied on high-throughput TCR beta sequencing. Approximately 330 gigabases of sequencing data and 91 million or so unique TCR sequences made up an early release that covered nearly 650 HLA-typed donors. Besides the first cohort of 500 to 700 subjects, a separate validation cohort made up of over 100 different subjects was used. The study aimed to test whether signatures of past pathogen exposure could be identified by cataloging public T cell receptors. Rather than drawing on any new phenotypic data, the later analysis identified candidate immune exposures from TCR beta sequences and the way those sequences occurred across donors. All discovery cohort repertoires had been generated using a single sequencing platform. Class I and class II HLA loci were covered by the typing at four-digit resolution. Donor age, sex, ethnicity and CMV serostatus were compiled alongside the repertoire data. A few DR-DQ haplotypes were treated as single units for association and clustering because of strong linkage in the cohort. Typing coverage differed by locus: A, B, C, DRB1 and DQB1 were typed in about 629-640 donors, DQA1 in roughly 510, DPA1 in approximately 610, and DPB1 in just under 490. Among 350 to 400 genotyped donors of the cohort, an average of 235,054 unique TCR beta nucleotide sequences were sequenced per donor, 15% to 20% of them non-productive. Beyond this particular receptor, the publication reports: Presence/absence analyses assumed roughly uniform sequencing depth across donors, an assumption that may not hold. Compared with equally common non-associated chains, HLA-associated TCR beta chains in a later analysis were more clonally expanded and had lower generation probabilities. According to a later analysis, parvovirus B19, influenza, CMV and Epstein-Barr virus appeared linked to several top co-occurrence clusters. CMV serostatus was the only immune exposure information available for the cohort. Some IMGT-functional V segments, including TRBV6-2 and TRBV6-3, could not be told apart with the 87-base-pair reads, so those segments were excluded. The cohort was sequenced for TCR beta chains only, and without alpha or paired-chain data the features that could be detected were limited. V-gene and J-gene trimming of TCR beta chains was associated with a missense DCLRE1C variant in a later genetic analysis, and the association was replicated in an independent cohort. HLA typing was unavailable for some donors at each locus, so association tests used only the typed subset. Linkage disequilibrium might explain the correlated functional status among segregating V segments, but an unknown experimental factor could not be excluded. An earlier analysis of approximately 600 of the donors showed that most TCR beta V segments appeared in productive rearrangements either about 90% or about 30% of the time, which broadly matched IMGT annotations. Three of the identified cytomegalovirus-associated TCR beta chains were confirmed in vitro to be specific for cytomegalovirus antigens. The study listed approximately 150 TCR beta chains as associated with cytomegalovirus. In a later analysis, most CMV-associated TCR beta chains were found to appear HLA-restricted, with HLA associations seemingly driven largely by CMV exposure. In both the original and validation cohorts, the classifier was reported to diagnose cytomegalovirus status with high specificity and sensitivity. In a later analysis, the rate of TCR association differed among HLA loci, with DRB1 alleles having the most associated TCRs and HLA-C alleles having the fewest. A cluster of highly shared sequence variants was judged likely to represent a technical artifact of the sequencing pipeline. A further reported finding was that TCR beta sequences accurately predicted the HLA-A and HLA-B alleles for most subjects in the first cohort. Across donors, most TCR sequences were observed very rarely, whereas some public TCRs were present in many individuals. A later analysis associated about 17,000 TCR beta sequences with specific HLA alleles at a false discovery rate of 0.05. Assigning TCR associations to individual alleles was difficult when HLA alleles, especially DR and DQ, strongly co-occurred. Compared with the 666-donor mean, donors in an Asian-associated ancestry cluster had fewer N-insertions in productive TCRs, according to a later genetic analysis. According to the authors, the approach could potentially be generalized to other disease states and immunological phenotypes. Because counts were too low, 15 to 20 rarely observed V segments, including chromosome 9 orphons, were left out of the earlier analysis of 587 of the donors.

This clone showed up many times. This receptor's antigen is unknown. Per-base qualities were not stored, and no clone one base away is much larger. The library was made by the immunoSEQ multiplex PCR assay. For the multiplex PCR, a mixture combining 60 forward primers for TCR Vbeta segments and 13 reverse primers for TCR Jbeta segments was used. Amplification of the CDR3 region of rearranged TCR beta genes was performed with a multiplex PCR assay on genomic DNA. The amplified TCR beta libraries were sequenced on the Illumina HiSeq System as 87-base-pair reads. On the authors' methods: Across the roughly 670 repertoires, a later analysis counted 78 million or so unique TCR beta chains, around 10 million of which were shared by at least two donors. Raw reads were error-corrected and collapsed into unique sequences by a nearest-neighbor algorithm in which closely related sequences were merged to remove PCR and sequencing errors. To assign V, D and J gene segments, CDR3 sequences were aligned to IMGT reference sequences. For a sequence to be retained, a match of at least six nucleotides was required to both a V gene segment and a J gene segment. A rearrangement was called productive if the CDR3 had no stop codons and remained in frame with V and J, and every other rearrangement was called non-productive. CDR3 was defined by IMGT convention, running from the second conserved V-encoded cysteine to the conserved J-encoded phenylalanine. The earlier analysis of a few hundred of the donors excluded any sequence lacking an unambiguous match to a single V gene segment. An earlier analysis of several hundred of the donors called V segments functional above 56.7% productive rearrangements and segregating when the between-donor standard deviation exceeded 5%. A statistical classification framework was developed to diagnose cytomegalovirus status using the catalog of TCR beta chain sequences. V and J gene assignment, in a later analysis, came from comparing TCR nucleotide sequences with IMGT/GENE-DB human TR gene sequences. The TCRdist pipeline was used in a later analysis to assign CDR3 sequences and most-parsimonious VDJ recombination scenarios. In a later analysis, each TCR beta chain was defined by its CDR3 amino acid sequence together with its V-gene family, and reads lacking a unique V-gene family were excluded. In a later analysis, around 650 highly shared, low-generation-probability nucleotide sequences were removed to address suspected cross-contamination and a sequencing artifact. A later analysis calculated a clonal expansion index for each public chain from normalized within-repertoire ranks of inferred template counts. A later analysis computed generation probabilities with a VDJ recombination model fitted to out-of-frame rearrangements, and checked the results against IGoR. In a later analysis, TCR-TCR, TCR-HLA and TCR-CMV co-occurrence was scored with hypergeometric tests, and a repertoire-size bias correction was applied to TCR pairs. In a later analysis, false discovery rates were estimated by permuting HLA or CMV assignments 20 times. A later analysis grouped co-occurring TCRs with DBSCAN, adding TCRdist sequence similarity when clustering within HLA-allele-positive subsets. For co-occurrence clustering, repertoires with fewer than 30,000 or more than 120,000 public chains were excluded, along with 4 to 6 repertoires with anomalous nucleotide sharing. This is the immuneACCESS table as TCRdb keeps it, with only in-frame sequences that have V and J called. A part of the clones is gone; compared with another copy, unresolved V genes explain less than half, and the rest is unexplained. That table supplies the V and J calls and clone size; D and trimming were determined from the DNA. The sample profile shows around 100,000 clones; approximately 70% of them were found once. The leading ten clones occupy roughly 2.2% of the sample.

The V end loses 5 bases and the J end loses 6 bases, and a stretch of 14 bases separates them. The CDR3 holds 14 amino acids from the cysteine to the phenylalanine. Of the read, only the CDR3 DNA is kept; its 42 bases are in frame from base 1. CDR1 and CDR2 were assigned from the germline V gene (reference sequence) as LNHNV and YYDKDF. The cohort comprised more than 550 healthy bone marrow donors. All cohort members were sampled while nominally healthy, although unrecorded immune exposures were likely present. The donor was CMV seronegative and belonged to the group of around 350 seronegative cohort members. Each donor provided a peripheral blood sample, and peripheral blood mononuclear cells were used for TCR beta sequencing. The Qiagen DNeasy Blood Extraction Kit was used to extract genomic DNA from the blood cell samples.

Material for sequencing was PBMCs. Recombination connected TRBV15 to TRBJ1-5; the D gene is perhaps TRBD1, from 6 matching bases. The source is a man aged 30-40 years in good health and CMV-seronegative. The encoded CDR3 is CATSSNRESQPQHF. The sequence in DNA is TGTGCCACCAGCTCTAACAGGGAGAGTCAGCCCCAGCATTTT.